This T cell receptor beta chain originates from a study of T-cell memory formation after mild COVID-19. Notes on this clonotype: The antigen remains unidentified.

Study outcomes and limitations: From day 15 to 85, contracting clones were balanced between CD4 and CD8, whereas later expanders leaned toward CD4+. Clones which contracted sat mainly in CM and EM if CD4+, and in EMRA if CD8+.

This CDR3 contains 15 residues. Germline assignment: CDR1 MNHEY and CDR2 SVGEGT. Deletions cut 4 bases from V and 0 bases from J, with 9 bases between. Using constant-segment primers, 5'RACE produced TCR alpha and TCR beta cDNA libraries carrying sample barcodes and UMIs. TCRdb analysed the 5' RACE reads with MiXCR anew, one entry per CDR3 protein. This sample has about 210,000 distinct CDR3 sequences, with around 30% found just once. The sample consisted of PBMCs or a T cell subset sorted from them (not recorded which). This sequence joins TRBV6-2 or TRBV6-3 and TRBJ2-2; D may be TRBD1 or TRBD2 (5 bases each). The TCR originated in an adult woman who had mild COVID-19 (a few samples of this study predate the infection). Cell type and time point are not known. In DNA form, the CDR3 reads TGTGCCAGCAGTTCCCCGGGGCCGAACACCGGGGAGCTGTTTTTT. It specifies CASSSPGPNTGELFF.